This passage covers 3 T cell receptor beta chains from one sample sequenced in a study of blood T cell repertoires in COVID-19. The protocol was immunoSEQ multiplex PCR, while the TCRdb copy is restricted to in-frame clones and leaves out a portion. Among 350,000 or so clones listed, about nine tenths were seen once. Sequenced sample: peripheral blood. These receptors came from a woman aged 30 to 39 with COVID-19, enrolled during active disease.

The chain employs TRBV29-1 and TRBJ1-1, with D unclear. CDR3 length equals 10 residues. V lost 5 bases, J lost 6 bases, and 7 bases lay in between. Germline CDR1 is SQVTM and CDR2 is ANQGSEA. CDR3 nucleotide sequence: TGCAGCGTTCTCTTTCCTGAAGCTTTCTTT. Protein product: CSVLFPEAFF.

This clone was observed a few times. The V and J genes are TRBV5-4 and TRBJ2-1; 8 nucleotides align to TRBD2. Germline V gives CDR1 SGHNT, CDR2 YYREEE (reference sequence). The CDR3 contains 13 residues. The V segment lost 9 bases and the J segment 9 bases; nucleotides outside the gene matches: 11. The CDR3 DNA reads as TGTGCCATTTCGCGGGGGGCCCACGGTGAGCAGTTCTTC. Amino acids: CAISRGAHGEQFF.

Here the CDR3 reads CASSLPSRGLDTEAFF. The DNA of the CDR3 is TGTGCCAGCAGCTTGCCTAGTCGAGGGTTGGACACTGAAGCTTTCTTT. The chain is built from TRBV5-8 and TRBJ1-1; D gene unclear. The germline gives CDR1 SGHTS, CDR2 YDEGEE. The V end lost 1 base, the J end lost 3 bases, and 16 bases lay between the germline ends. The CDR3 contains 16 residues.